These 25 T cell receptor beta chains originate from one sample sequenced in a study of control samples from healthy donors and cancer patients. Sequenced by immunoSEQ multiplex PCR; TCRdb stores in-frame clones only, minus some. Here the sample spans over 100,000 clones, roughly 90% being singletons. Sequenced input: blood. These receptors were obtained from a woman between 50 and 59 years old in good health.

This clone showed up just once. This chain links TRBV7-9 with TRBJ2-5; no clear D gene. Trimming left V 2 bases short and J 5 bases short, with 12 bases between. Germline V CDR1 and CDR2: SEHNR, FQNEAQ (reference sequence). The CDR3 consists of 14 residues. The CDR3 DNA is TGTGCCAGCAGCTTACCATCTAGTACTGAGACCCAGTACTTC. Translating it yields CASSLPSSTETQYF.

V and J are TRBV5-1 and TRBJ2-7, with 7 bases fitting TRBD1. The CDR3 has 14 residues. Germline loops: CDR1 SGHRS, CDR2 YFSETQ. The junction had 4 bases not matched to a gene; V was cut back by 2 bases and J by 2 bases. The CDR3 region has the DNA TGCGCCAGCAGCTTTAGGGGGACAGCCTACGAGCAGTACTTC. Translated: CASSFRGTAYEQYF. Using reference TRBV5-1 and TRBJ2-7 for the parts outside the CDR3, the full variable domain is KAGVTQTPRYLIKTRGQQVTLSCSPISGHRSVSWYQQTPGQGLQFLFEYFSETQRNKGNFPGRFSGRQFSNSRSEMNVSTLELGDSALYLCASSFRGTAYEQYFGPGTRLTVT.

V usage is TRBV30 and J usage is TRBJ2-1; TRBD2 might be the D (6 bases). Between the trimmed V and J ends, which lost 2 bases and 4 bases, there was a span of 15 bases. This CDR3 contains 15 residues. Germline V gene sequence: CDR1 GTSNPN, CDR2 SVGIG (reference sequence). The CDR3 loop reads CAWSPRGAAYNEQFF. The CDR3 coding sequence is TGTGCCTGGAGTCCGCGGGGAGCAGCATACAATGAGCAGTTCTTC.

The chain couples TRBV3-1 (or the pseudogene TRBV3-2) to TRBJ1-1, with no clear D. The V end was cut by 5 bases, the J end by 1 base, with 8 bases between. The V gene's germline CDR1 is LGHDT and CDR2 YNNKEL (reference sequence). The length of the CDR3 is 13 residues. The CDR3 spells CASSIQQNTEAFF. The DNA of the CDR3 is TGTGCCAGCAGCATACAGCAGAACACTGAAGCTTTCTTT.

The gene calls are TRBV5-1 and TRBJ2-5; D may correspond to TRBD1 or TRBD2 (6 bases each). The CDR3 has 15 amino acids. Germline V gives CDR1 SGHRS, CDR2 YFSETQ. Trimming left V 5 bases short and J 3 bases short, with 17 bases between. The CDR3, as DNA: TGCGCCAGCAGAGATACAGGGAGGAGGGAAGAGACCCAGTACTTC. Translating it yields CASRDTGRREETQYF.

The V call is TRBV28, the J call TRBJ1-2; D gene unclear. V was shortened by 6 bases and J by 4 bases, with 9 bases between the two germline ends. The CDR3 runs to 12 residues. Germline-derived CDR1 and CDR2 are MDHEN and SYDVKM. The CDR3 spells CASRAGSYGYTF. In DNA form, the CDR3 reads TGTGCCAGCAGGGCAGGTAGCTATGGCTACACCTTC.

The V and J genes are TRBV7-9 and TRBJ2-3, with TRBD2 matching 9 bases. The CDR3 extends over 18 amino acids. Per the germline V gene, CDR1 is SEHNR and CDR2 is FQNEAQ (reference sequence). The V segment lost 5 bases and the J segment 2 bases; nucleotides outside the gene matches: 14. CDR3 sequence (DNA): TGTGCCAGCAGCCCCGCGGGTCCGAGCGGGGGGAACACAGATACGCAGTATTTT. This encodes CASSPAGPSGGNTDTQYF. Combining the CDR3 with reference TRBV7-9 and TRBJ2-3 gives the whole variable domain DTGVSQNPRHKITKRGQNVTFRCDPISEHNRLYWYRQTLGQGPEFLTYFQNEAQLEKSRLLSDRFSAERPKGSFSTLEIQRTEQGDSAMYLCASSPAGPSGGNTDTQYFGPGTRLTVL.

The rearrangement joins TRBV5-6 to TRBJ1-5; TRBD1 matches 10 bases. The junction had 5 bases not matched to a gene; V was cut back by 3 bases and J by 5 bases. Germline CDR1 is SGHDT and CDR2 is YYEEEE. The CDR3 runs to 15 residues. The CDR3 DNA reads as TGTGCCAGCAGCTCGGGACAGGGGCCCTATCAGCCCCAGCATTTT. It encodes CASSSGQGPYQPQHF. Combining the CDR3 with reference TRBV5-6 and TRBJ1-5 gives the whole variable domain DAGVTQSPTHLIKTRGQQVTLRCSPKSGHDTVSWYQQALGQGPQFIFQYYEEEERQRGNFPDRFSGHQFPNYSSELNVNALLLGDSALYLCASSSGQGPYQPQHFGDGTRLSIL.

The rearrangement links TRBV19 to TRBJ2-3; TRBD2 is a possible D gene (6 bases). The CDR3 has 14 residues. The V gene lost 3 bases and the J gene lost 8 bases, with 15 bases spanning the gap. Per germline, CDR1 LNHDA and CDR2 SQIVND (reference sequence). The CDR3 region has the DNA TGTGCCAGTAGTATTGTAGGGGCGGAGGGTACGCAGTATTTT. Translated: CASSIVGAEGTQYF.

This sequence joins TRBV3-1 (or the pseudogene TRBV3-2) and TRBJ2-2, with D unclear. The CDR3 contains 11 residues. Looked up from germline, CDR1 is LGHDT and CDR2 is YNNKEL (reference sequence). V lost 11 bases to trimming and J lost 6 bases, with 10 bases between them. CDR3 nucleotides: TGTGCCGCTCGCGACGCCGGGGAGCTGTTTTTT. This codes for CAARDAGELFF.

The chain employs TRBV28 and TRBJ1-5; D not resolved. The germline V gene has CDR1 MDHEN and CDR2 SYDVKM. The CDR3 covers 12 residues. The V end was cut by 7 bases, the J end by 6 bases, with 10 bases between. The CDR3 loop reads CASTETGQPQHF. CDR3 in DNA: TGTGCCAGCACAGAGACCGGTCAGCCCCAGCATTTT.

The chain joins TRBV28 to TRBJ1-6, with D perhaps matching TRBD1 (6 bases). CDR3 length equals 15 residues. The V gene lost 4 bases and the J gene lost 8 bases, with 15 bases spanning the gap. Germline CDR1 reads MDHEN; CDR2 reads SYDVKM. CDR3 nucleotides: TGTGCCAGCAGTTGGGGGTGGGGGCGTGATTCACCCCTCCACTTT. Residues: CASSWGWGRDSPLHF.

In DNA form, the CDR3 reads TGTGCCAGTAGGGGCCGACAGCCAACTAATGAAAAACTGTTTTTT. Encoded protein: CASRGRQPTNEKLFF. The chain is built from TRBV19 and TRBJ1-4; maybe TRBD1 (5 bases). This CDR3 comprises 15 residues. V lost 6 bases and J 0 bases, leaving 11 bases between the germline ends. The germline V gene has CDR1 LNHDA and CDR2 SQIVND (reference sequence).

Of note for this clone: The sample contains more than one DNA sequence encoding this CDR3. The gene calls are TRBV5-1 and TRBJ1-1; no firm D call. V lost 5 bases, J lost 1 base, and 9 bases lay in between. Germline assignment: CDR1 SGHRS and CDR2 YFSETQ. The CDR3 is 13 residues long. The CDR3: CASSPTGNTEAFF. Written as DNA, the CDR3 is TGCGCCAGCAGTCCGACTGGGAACACTGAAGCTTTCTTT.

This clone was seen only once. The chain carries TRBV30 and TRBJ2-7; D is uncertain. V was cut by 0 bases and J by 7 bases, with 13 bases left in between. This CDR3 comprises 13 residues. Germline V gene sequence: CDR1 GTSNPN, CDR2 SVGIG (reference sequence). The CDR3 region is CAWSVPGLVEQYF. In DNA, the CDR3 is TGTGCCTGGAGTGTACCCGGGCTGGTGGAGCAGTACTTC.

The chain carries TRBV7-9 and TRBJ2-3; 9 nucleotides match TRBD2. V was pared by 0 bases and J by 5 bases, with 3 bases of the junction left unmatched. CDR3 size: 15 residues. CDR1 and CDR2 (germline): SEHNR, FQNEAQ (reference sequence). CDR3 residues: CASSLAGGRVDTQYF. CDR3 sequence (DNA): TGTGCCAGCAGCTTAGCGGGCGGGAGGGTAGATACGCAGTATTTT.

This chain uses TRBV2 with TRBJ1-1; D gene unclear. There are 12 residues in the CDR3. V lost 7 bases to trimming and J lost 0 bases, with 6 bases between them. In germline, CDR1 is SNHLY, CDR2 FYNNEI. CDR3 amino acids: CASTGMNTEAFF. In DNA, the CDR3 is TGTGCCAGCACTGGTATGAACACTGAAGCTTTCTTT.

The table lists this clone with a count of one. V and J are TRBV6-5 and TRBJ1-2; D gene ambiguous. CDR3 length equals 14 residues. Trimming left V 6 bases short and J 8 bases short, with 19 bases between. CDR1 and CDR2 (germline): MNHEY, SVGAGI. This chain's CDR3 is CASRPRDLGGGYTF. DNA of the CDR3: TGTGCCAGCAGACCACGTGATCTCGGCGGGGGCTACACCTTC.

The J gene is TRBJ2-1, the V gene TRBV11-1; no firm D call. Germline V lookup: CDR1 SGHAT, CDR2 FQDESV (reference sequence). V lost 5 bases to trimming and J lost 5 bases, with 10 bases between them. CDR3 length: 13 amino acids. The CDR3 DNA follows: TGTGCCAGCAGCGGAGACACTAACAATGAGCAGTTCTTC. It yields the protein CASSGDTNNEQFF.

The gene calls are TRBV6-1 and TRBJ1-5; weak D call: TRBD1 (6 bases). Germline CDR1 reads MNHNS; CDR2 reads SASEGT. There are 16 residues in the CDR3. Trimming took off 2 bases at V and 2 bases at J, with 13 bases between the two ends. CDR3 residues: CASSEQVQGRNQPQHF. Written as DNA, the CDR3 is TGTGCCAGCAGTGAACAGGTGCAGGGGCGCAATCAGCCCCAGCATTTT.

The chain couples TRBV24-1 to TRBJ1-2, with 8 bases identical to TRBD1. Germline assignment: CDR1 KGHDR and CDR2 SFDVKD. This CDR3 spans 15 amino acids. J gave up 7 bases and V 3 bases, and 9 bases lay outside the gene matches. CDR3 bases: TGTGCCACCAGTGATCCGAAGGACAGGGAGGGTGGCTACACCTTC. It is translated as CATSDPKDREGGYTF.

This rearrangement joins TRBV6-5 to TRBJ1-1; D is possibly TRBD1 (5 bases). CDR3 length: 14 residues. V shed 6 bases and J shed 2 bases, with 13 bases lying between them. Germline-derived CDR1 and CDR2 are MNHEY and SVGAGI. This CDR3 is CASRRVGVNTEAFF. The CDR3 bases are TGTGCCAGCAGGAGGGTGGGGGTCAACACTGAAGCTTTCTTT.

CDR3 sequence reads: CASSFGQKGSEQYF. The CDR3 DNA follows: TGTGCCAGCAGCTTCGGGCAGAAAGGTTCCGAGCAGTACTTC. The chain has TRBV13 and TRBJ2-7; D gene unclear. The germline V and J ends were trimmed by 3 bases and 6 bases, with 15 bases remaining between them. There are 14 residues in the CDR3. CDR1 is PRHDT and CDR2 is FYEKMQ in the germline V gene (reference sequence).

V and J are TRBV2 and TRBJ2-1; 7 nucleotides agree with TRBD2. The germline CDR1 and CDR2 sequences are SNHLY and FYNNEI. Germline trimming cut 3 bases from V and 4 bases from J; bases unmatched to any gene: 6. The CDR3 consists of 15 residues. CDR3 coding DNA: TGTGCCAGCAGTGAGTCGGGACTAACGTACAATGAGCAGTTCTTC. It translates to CASSESGLTYNEQFF. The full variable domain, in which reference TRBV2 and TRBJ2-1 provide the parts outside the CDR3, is EPEVTQTPSHQVTQMGQEVILRCVPISNHLYFYWYRQILGQKVEFLVSFYNNEISEKSEIFDDQFSVERPDGSNFTLKIRSTKLEDSAMYFCASSESGLTYNEQFFGPGTRLTVL.

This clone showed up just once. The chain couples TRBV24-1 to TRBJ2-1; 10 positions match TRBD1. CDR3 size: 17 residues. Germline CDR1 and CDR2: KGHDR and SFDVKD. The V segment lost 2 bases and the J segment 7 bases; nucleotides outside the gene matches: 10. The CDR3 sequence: CATSDSRGTGDLNEQFF. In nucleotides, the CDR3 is TGTGCCACCAGTGATTCCCGCGGGACAGGGGACCTTAATGAGCAGTTCTTC.